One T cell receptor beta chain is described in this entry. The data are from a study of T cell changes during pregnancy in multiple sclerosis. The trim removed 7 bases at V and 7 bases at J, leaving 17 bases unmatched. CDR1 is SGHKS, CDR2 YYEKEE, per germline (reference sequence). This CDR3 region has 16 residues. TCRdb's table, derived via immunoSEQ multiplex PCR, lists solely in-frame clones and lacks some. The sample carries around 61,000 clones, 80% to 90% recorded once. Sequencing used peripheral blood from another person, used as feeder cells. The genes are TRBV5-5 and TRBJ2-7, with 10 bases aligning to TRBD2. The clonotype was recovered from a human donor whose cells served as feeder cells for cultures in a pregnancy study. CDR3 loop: CASGETSGSLFREQYF. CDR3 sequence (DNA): TGTGCCAGCGGCGAGACTAGCGGGTCCCTCTTCCGGGAGCAGTACTTC.